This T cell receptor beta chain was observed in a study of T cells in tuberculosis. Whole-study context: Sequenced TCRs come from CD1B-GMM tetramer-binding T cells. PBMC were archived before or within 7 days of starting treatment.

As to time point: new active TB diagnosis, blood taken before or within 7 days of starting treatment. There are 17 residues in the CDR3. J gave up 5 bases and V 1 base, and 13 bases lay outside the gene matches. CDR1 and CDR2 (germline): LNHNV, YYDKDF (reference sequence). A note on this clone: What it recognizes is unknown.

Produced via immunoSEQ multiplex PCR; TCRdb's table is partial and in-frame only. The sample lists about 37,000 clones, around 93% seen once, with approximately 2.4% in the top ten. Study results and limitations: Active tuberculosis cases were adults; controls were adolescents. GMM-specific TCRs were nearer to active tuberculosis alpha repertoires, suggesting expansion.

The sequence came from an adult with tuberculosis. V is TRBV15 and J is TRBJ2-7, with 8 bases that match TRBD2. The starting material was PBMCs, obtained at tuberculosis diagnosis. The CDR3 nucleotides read TGTGCCACCAGCAGAGCACCAGTAGCGGGGTTTGGGAACGAGCAGTACTTC. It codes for CATSRAPVAGFGNEQYF.